Presented here are 25 T cell receptor beta chains from one specimen sequenced in a study of shared clonotypes between healthy human individuals. Assay: immunoSEQ multiplex PCR; the TCRdb copy retains only in-frame clones and omits some. Of over 1.4 million clones listed, more than 95% were seen once; the top ten hold more than 0.9%. The sample was naive CD4+ T cells sorted from blood. Stated subset: CD45RA+ positively selected. These receptors all stem from a man aged 30 to 39 in good health.

The chain carries TRBV11-3 and TRBJ2-3; 8 bases map to TRBD2. The germline CDR1 and CDR2 sequences are SGHNT and YENEEA. The CDR3 has 17 amino acids. With 2 bases clipped from V and 3 bases from J, the junction kept 10 bases outside the gene matches. The CDR3 loop reads CASSLNGFGRETDTQYF. The CDR3 DNA is TGTGCCAGCAGCTTAAATGGGTTCGGGAGGGAGACAGATACGCAGTATTTT.

V and J are TRBV11-2 and TRBJ1-2; D remains ambiguous. The germline CDR1 and CDR2 sequences are SGHAT and FQNNGV. V was cut by 3 bases and J by 0 bases, with 8 bases left in between. The CDR3 is 14 residues long. The CDR3 sequence: CASSFDRTNYGYTF. DNA for the CDR3: TGTGCCAGCAGCTTCGATCGGACTAACTATGGCTACACCTTC.

The J gene is TRBJ1-4, the V gene TRBV18, with TRBD1 as a possible D gene (6 bases). Deletions cut 4 bases from V and 5 bases from J, with 8 bases between. CDR1 is KGHSH and CDR2 is LQKENI in the germline V gene. This CDR3 region has 13 residues. CDR3 loop: CASSRDMNEKLFF. CDR3 coding DNA: TGTGCCAGCTCACGGGACATGAATGAAAAACTGTTTTTT.

The chain carries TRBV4-1 and TRBJ2-5; TRBD2 aligns across 7 bases. CDR3 length equals 17 residues. V lost 3 bases and J lost 5; bases outside the gene matches: 15. Germline assignment: CDR1 MGHRA and CDR2 YSYEKL. The CDR3 protein is CASSQLAGPLARETQYF. CDR3 DNA: TGCGCCAGCAGCCAGTTAGCGGGCCCACTAGCTAGGGAGACCCAGTACTTC.

The J gene is TRBJ2-2, the V gene TRBV18, with D tentatively TRBD1 or TRBD2 (5 bases each). The CDR3 is 16 residues long. Trimming pared 3 bases from V and 1 base from J, leaving 12 bases between. The germline V gene encodes CDR1 KGHSH and CDR2 LQKENI. The CDR3 DNA reads TGTGCCAGCTCACCTTGGGGGACGGAGAACACCGGGGAGCTGTTTTTT. This sequence encodes CASSPWGTENTGELFF.

V and J are TRBV2 and TRBJ1-2; tentative D call: TRBD1 (5 bases). V dropped 3 bases and J dropped 4 bases, with 12 bases sitting between them. The CDR3 is 14 amino acids. CDR1 SNHLY and CDR2 FYNNEI come from the germline V gene. The CDR3 loop is CASSDGGRAYGYTF. The CDR3 DNA is TGTGCCAGCAGTGATGGGGGAAGGGCCTATGGCTACACCTTC. The variable domain in full, with the rest retrieved from reference TRBV2 and TRBJ1-2, is EPEVTQTPSHQVTQMGQEVILRCVPISNHLYFYWYRQILGQKVEFLVSFYNNEISEKSEIFDDQFSVERPDGSNFTLKIRSTKLEDSAMYFCASSDGGRAYGYTFGSGTRLTVV.

Here the CDR3 DNA reads TGTGCCAGTATTACCATAGCGGGAGGAGCCGGGGAGCTGTTTTTT. Translation gives CASITIAGGAGELFF. The chain recombines TRBV19 with TRBJ2-2; 10 bases are shared with TRBD2. The CDR3 loop spans 15 amino acids. Germline CDR1 and CDR2: LNHDA and SQIVND (reference sequence). With 7 bases clipped from V and 6 bases from J, the junction kept 8 bases outside the gene matches.

The CDR3 loop is CASSSFAGVQETQYF. CDR3 nucleotides: TGCGCCAGCAGCTCCTTTGCGGGAGTTCAAGAGACCCAGTACTTC. The chain recombines TRBV5-1 with TRBJ2-5; 7 positions match TRBD2. This CDR3 has 15 amino acids. The V gene end was trimmed by 3 bases and the J gene end by 2 bases; junction bases not matched to a gene: 7. Germline V gene sequence: CDR1 SGHRS, CDR2 YFSETQ.

The rearrangement links TRBV10-2 to TRBJ2-3; 8 bases are shared with TRBD2. V was clipped by 6 bases and J by 2 bases; unmatched bases: 7. The CDR3 has 15 amino acids. Germline V gene data show CDR1 as WSHSY and CDR2 as SAAADI. Here the CDR3 reads CASRRTSGPTDTQYF. The CDR3 coding sequence is TGCGCCAGCAGGAGAACTAGCGGCCCCACAGATACGCAGTATTTT.

V gene TRBV9 combines with J gene TRBJ1-2; tentative D call: TRBD1 (6 bases). Germline CDR1 reads SGDLS; CDR2 reads YYNGEE. The V end lost 4 bases, the J end lost 0 bases, and 10 bases lay between the germline ends. The CDR3 sequence is 14 residues long. The DNA for the CDR3 is TGTGCCAGCAGCCGACAGGCGCCTAACTATGGCTACACCTTC. Translated: CASSRQAPNYGYTF.

The V call is TRBV2, the J call TRBJ1-1; 9 bases line up with TRBD1. Germline V gene lookup returns CDR1 SNHLY and CDR2 FYNNEI. This CDR3 is 13 amino acids long. Trimming removed 7 bases from V and 8 bases from J; junction bases left unmatched: 8. The CDR3 loop is CASTNEQGAEAFF. The DNA of the CDR3 is TGTGCCAGCACTAACGAACAGGGGGCCGAAGCTTTCTTT.

The chain combines TRBV15 with TRBJ2-7; no firm D call. CDR1 and CDR2 (germline): LNHNV, YYDKDF (reference sequence). The germline V and J ends were trimmed by 0 bases and 6 bases, with 18 bases remaining between them. The CDR3 is made up of 16 amino acids. Written as DNA, the CDR3 is TGTGCCACCAGCAGAGATCGGTTCGAGACAACCTTCGAGCAGTACTTC. Amino acids: CATSRDRFETTFEQYF.

The rearrangement links TRBV19 to TRBJ1-1; TRBD1 agrees at 7 bases. The CDR3 is 13 residues long. Germline trimming cut 7 bases from V and 7 bases from J; bases unmatched to any gene: 9. Germline lookup yields CDR1 LNHDA and CDR2 SQIVND (reference sequence). CDR3 loop: CASKMTGPIEAFF. Here the CDR3 DNA reads TGTGCCAGTAAGATGACAGGGCCAATTGAAGCTTTCTTT.

This sequence joins TRBV6-1 and TRBJ2-1, with D uncertain. Germline V lookup: CDR1 MNHNS, CDR2 SASEGT. The V gene lost 1 base and the J gene lost 7 bases, with 11 bases spanning the gap. The CDR3 runs 14 residues. CDR3 DNA: TGTGCCAGCAGTGAAGTCTCGCGGTCTAATGAGCAGTTCTTC. This encodes CASSEVSRSNEQFF.

The rearrangement links TRBV5-1 to TRBJ1-5; D is undetermined. The CDR3 loop spans 14 amino acids. Germline V gives CDR1 SGHRS, CDR2 YFSETQ. Between the trimmed V and J ends, which lost 4 bases and 3 bases, there was a span of 11 bases. The CDR3 reads CASSDFPDNQPQHF. The CDR3 DNA is TGCGCCAGCAGCGACTTTCCAGACAATCAGCCCCAGCATTTT.

J is TRBJ2-7 and V is TRBV27; 10 positions match TRBD2. Germline V CDR1 and CDR2: MNHEY, SMNVEV (reference sequence). J gave up 6 bases and V 4 bases, and 6 bases lay outside the gene matches. This CDR3 spans 14 amino acids. CDR3 in DNA: TGTGCCAGCAGTTCGCTAGCGGGAGTGTTCGAGCAGTACTTC. Encoded protein: CASSSLAGVFEQYF.

This rearrangement joins TRBV7-9 to TRBJ2-4, with 9 bases fitting TRBD1. The J segment lost 0 bases and the V segment lost 7 bases, leaving 13 bases of the junction unmatched. The CDR3 has 18 residues. Germline V gene sequence: CDR1 SEHNR, CDR2 FQNEAQ (reference sequence). As DNA, the CDR3 is TGTGCCAGCATAGGGACAGGGAAAACCAAAATAGCCAAAAACATTCAGTACTTC. Its translation is CASIGTGKTKIAKNIQYF.

The chain is built from TRBV5-4 and TRBJ1-1, with TRBD1 matching 9 bases. V shed 9 bases, J shed 5 bases, and the junction held 8 bases outside the gene matches. The CDR3 loop spans 13 amino acids. CDR1 and CDR2 (germline): SGHNT, YYREEE (reference sequence). The CDR3 is CAILDRGYTEAFF. CDR3 sequence (DNA): TGTGCCATCCTGGACAGGGGCTATACTGAAGCTTTCTTT.

V usage is TRBV19 and J usage is TRBJ1-1; D possibly corresponds to TRBD1 (5 bases). Trimming cost V 1 base and J 5 bases, with 11 bases left between them. CDR3 size: 14 residues. Germline V gene lookup returns CDR1 LNHDA and CDR2 SQIVND (reference sequence). CDR3 amino acids: CASSIVMGRTEAFF. CDR3 nucleotide sequence: TGTGCCAGTAGTATAGTCATGGGGCGAACTGAAGCTTTCTTT.

CDR3 region: CASSRGLNYGYTF. CDR3 bases: TGCGCCAGCAGCCGGGGCCTAAACTATGGCTACACCTTC. The chain joins TRBV4-3 to TRBJ1-2; D perhaps matches TRBD1 (5 bases). This CDR3 contains 13 residues. In germline, CDR1 is LGHNA, CDR2 YSLEER. Trimming took 4 bases from V and 2 from J, leaving 8 bases between them.

With respect to this clone: At the DNA level, this CDR3 is encoded by other sequences in the same sample as well. The chain joins TRBV11-3 to TRBJ2-5; weak D call: TRBD1 (5 bases). This CDR3 has 14 residues. With 1 base removed from V and 5 bases from J, the gap between germline ends came to 11 bases. In germline, CDR1 is SGHNT, CDR2 YENEEA. The CDR3, as DNA: TGTGCCAGCAGCTTAGGGGGCTATGGGGAGACCCAGTACTTC. Translated, it gives CASSLGGYGETQYF.

This chain uses TRBV28 with TRBJ2-7; possible D gene TRBD2, 5 bases. The CDR3 extends over 16 amino acids. Germline lookup yields CDR1 MDHEN and CDR2 SYDVKM. The V end lost 4 bases, the J end lost 2 bases, and 18 bases lay between the germline ends. This CDR3 reads CASSSGMRRITYEQYF. The CDR3 DNA reads as TGTGCCAGCAGTTCGGGGATGCGCAGGATTACCTACGAGCAGTACTTC.

This clone has only one observation. The chain links TRBV18 to TRBJ2-4, with D possibly called TRBD1 or TRBD2 (5 bases each). Trimming cost V 6 bases and J 6 bases, with 24 bases left between them. The CDR3 sequence is 17 residues long. The V gene's germline CDR1 is KGHSH and CDR2 LQKENI. The CDR3 reads CASSLGDPGALGNIQYF. The CDR3 region has the DNA TGTGCCAGCTCCCTCGGGGACCCCGGGGCGCTGGGAAACATTCAGTACTTC.

The J gene is TRBJ2-7, the V gene TRBV5-4, with TRBD2 as a possible D gene (5 bases). V dropped 1 base and J dropped 7 bases, with 12 bases sitting between them. CDR3 size: 13 residues. Germline V CDR1 and CDR2: SGHNT, YYREEE (reference sequence). CDR3 sequence (DNA): TGTGCCAGCAGCTTGCGTCTCGGAGGTGAGCAGTACTTC. It translates to CASSLRLGGEQYF.

The rearrangement uses TRBV5-4 and TRBJ2-3; TRBD2 agrees at 7 bases. The J segment lost 1 base and the V segment lost 4 bases, leaving 9 bases of the junction unmatched. The V gene's germline CDR1 is SGHNT and CDR2 YYREEE (reference sequence). CDR3 length: 16 amino acids. CDR3 nucleotides: TGTGCCAGCAGCGCCTTCGCGGGGGTCGGCACAGATACGCAGTATTTT. It specifies CASSAFAGVGTDTQYF. Full variable domain (remainder filled in from reference TRBV5-4 and TRBJ2-3): ETGVTQSPTHLIKTRGQQVTLRCSSQSGHNTVSWYQQALGQGPQFIFQYYREEENGRGNFPPRFSGLQFPNYSSELNVNALELDDSALYLCASSAFAGVGTDTQYFGPGTRLTVL.